The 7 T cell receptor beta chains below were found in one sample sequenced in a study of blood T cell repertoires in COVID-19. Libraries were prepared by immunoSEQ multiplex PCR; TCRdb keeps only in-frame clonotypes and omits some of them. In the table there are roughly 180,000 clones, roughly four fifths of which are singletons. The sample was peripheral blood. Receptors originate from a man in his forties or fifties who had recovered from COVID-19.

This sequence joins TRBV19 and TRBJ1-6; TRBD1 might be the D (5 bases). Trimming pared 5 bases from V and 7 bases from J, leaving 21 bases between. Germline CDR1 is LNHDA and CDR2 is SQIVND (reference sequence). The CDR3 runs to 17 residues. Written as DNA, the CDR3 is TGTGCCAGTAGTGAGACGGGACGCGTCGGGGGGAATTCACCCCTCCACTTT. Amino acids: CASSETGRVGGNSPLHF.

In its sample, this clone was seen many times. This chain joins TRBV7-8 and TRBJ2-2; TRBD1 matches 8 bases. Germline trimming cut 7 bases from V and 1 base from J; bases unmatched to any gene: 2. The CDR3 consists of 14 residues. Germline V gives CDR1 SGHVS, CDR2 FQNEAQ. CDR3 DNA sequence: TGTGCCAGCAAGGGGACAGGGAACACCGGGGAGCTGTTTTTT. Translated: CASKGTGNTGELFF.

V gene TRBV4-3 combines with J gene TRBJ2-7; 8 bases agree with TRBD2. Germline loops: CDR1 LGHNA, CDR2 YSLEER. This CDR3 has 15 residues. The V segment lost 2 bases and the J segment 4 bases; nucleotides outside the gene matches: 7. CDR3 bases: TGCGCCAGCAGCCAACAGCGGGAGACTCGTTACGAGCAGTACTTC. Translated: CASSQQRETRYEQYF.

This clone was observed a single time. The chain uses TRBV19 and TRBJ2-7, with D perhaps matching TRBD1 (5 bases). Deletions cut 3 bases from V and 4 bases from J, with 10 bases between. The germline gives CDR1 LNHDA, CDR2 SQIVND (reference sequence). CDR3 length: 13 amino acids. CDR3 sequence (DNA): TGTGCCAGTAGTATGGTAAGGGGTTACGAGCAGTACTTC. Protein product: CASSMVRGYEQYF.

V is TRBV7-9 and J is TRBJ2-3; 10 nucleotides agree with TRBD1. After removal of 3 bases from V and 5 bases from J, the junction contained 8 bases not matched to a gene. The CDR3 contains 16 residues. The germline V gene has CDR1 SEHNR and CDR2 FQNEAQ (reference sequence). CDR3 DNA: TGTGCCAGCAGCTTGGGGGACAGGGGAGGCGGAGATACGCAGTATTTT. Amino acids: CASSLGDRGGGDTQYF.

The rearrangement links TRBV7-2 to TRBJ2-3; 14 bases align to TRBD2. The CDR3 is 15 residues long. Trimming removed 5 bases from V and 6 bases from J; junction bases left unmatched: 4. Germline V CDR1 and CDR2: SGHTA, FQGNSA. CDR3 sequence reads: CASSPRTSGGDTQYF. CDR3 in DNA: TGTGCCAGCAGCCCACGGACTAGCGGGGGGGATACGCAGTATTTT.

The chain employs TRBV6-6 and TRBJ1-2; D possibly corresponds to TRBD1 (5 bases). The CDR3 consists of 14 residues. The ends were cut back, 3 bases at V and 2 bases at J, with 10 bases in the middle. Germline V gives CDR1 MNHNY, CDR2 SVGAGI (reference sequence). The CDR3 protein is CASSYSDKNYGYTF. The CDR3 DNA sequence: TGTGCCAGCAGTTATTCGGACAAAAACTATGGCTACACCTTC.